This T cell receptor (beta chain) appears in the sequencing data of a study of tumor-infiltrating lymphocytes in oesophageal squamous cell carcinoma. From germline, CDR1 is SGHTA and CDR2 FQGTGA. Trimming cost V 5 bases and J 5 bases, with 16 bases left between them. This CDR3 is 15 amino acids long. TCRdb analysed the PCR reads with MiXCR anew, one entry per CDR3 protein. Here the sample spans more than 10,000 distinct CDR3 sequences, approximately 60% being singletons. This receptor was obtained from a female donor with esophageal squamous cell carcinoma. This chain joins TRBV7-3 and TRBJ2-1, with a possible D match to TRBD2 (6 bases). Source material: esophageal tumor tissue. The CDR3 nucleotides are TGTGCCAGCAGCCCAGACCCCGGGACTCACAATGAGCAGTTCTTC. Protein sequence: CASSPDPGTHNEQFF.